The clone carrying this T cell receptor beta chain was observed once. The data were obtained in a study of blood T cell repertoires in COVID-19. Study context: Researchers got acute and convalescent COVID-19 samples from the United States, Italy and Spain.

Germline CDR1 reads GTSNPN; CDR2 reads SVGIG (reference sequence). Losses at the gene ends were 5 bases for V and 3 bases for J; bases not matched to a gene: 7. The CDR3 spans 13 residues. Original analysis: Quantification of nucleated cells was approximated via reference gene primer amplification. Assay used: immunoSEQ multiplex PCR; TCRdb lists only in-frame clones, some missing. V, J and clone size were drawn from that table, and D and trimming were deduced from the DNA. Among about 85,000 clones, 90% were seen once, and the ten largest hold 3.5% to 5%. The specimen sequenced was peripheral blood. This receptor was obtained from an elderly woman with active or convalescent COVID-19. The V gene is TRBV30, the J gene TRBJ2-7; 7 bases align to TRBD2. Written as DNA, the CDR3 is TGTGCCTGGGCCGGACTAGTAAACTACGAGCAGTACTTC. Protein: CAWAGLVNYEQYF.